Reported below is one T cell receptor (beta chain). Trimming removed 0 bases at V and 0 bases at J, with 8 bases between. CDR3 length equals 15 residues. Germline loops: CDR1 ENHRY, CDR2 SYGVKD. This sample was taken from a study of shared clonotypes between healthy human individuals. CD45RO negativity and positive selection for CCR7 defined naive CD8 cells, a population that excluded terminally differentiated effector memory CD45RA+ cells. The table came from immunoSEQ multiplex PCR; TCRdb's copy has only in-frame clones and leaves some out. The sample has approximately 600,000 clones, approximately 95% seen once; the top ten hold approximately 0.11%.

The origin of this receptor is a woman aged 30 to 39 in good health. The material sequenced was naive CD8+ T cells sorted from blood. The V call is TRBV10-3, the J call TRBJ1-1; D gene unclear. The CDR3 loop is CAISESMAMNTEAFF. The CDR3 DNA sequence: TGTGCCATCAGTGAGTCGATGGCTATGAACACTGAAGCTTTCTTT.